A single sample is the source of the 12 T cell receptor beta chains below, sequenced in a study of CD8 T cells in ankylosing spondylitis. Whole-study findings and limits: A motif in TCR beta, a set of fewer than ten highly homologous variants, appeared characteristic of ankylosing spondylitis blood.

One entry per CDR3 protein, called by TCRdb with MiXCR from the 5' RACE reads. The table has almost 400,000 distinct CDR3 sequences, around 24% seen once; the top ten hold about 15%. Antigen specificity for these receptors is unknown. The sample consisted of blood, either unsorted or a sorted T cell fraction (not recorded which). The receptors originated from a male donor with ankylosing spondylitis.

The J gene is TRBJ2-5, the V gene TRBV3-1, with 13 bases lining up with TRBD2. Germline trimming cut 4 bases from V and 6 bases from J; bases unmatched to any gene: 5. From germline, CDR1 is LGHDT and CDR2 YNNKEL (reference sequence). The CDR3 contains 15 residues. CDR3 residues: CASSLGTSGTKTQYF. The CDR3 DNA follows: TGTGCCAGCAGCCTTGGGACTAGCGGGACGAAGACCCAGTACTTC.

This clonotype was found a few times. The rearrangement joins TRBV25-1 to TRBJ2-1, with 9 bases fitting TRBD2. V lost 7 bases, J lost 6 bases, and 10 bases stayed unmatched. The V gene's germline CDR1 is MGHDK and CDR2 SYGVNS. The CDR3 has 15 amino acids. The CDR3 is CASKLTAGGGNEQFF. CDR3 DNA sequence: TGTGCCAGCAAACTTACAGCGGGAGGTGGCAATGAGCAGTTCTTC.

This clonotype was counted only a few times. CDR3 DNA sequence: TGCGCCAGCAGCTTATTTGCGGTAAACACCGGGGAGCTGTTTTTT. It encodes CASSLFAVNTGELFF. This chain joins TRBV5-1 and TRBJ2-2; no firm D call. Germline loops: CDR1 SGHRS, CDR2 YFSETQ. The CDR3 has 15 residues. V shed 2 bases and J shed 2 bases, with 10 bases lying between them.

The chain combines TRBV6-2 or TRBV6-3 with TRBJ2-1; a possible D gene is TRBD2 (5 bases). Per the germline V gene, CDR1 is MNHEY and CDR2 is SVGEGT. CDR3 length: 17 residues. Trimming took 2 bases from V and 5 from J, leaving 19 bases between them. The CDR3 loop is CASSYPTLRRGHNEQFF. CDR3 bases: TGTGCCAGCAGTTACCCGACTTTGCGACGGGGTCACAATGAGCAGTTCTTC.

This clonotype was observed many times. The chain recombines TRBV5-1 with TRBJ2-7; D unclear. Germline CDR1 is SGHRS and CDR2 is YFSETQ. The CDR3 extends over 12 amino acids. With 4 bases removed from V and 0 bases from J, the gap between germline ends came to 5 bases. CDR3 DNA sequence: TGCGCCAGCAGCCGTGGCTCCTACGAGCAGTACTTC. Translated: CASSRGSYEQYF.

This chain links TRBV3-1 with TRBJ2-7, with 10 bases lining up with TRBD2. V shed 5 bases and J 6 bases; nucleotides not matched to a gene: 7. Per germline, CDR1 LGHDT and CDR2 YNNKEL (reference sequence). The CDR3 length is 14 residues. CDR3 nucleotides: TGTGCCAGCAGCACGGGACTAGCGTTTGCCGAGCAGTACTTC. Amino acids: CASSTGLAFAEQYF.

This clonotype came up a few times. The chain recombines TRBV6-1 with TRBJ1-2; TRBD1 aligns across 9 bases. Germline V gene lookup returns CDR1 MNHNS and CDR2 SASEGT. Germline trimming cut 3 bases from V and 0 bases from J; bases unmatched to any gene: 5. The length of the CDR3 is 16 residues. The CDR3 is CASSDNRGPPNYGYTF. The DNA of the CDR3 is TGTGCCAGCAGTGATAACAGGGGGCCCCCTAACTATGGCTACACCTTC.

The rearrangement joins TRBV5-1 to TRBJ2-7; TRBD2 agrees at 9 bases. This CDR3 has 15 amino acids. Germline trimming cut 4 bases from V and 7 bases from J; bases unmatched to any gene: 12. Per the germline V gene, CDR1 is SGHRS and CDR2 is YFSETQ. The CDR3 reads CASSLHAGGGEEQYF. The CDR3 coding sequence is TGCGCCAGCAGCCTTCACGCGGGAGGGGGTGAGGAGCAGTACTTC.

The V gene is TRBV9, the J gene TRBJ2-5, with 7 bases identical to TRBD2. The V gene's germline CDR1 is SGDLS and CDR2 YYNGEE. The V and J ends lost 2 bases and 0 bases, in that order; junction bases with no gene match: 1. CDR3 length equals 14 residues. The CDR3 spells CASSVRGDQETQYF. The CDR3 bases are TGTGCCAGCAGCGTCCGGGGGGACCAAGAGACCCAGTACTTC.

The rearrangement joins TRBV12-5 to TRBJ2-5; either TRBD1 or TRBD2 may fit D (6 bases each). From germline, CDR1 is LGHNT and CDR2 FRNRAP. Trimming left V 3 bases short and J 4 bases short, with 15 bases between. The CDR3 extends over 15 amino acids. The CDR3 protein is CASGLPGAQGETQYF. The CDR3 DNA reads TGTGCTAGTGGTTTACCGGGGGCGCAAGGAGAGACCCAGTACTTC.

Only a few counts were recorded for this clonotype. The CDR3 reads CASSLTGSDGYTF. The CDR3 DNA sequence: TGTGCCAGCAGTTTAACGGGTTCGGATGGCTACACCTTC. The chain recombines TRBV12-3 or TRBV12-4 with TRBJ1-2; D is uncertain. Between the trimmed V and J ends, which lost 2 bases and 6 bases, there was a span of 10 bases. The CDR3 loop spans 13 amino acids.

Many counts were recorded for this clonotype. The V call is TRBV7-8, the J call TRBJ2-7; 8 nucleotides line up with TRBD2. The V gene's germline CDR1 is SGHVS and CDR2 FQNEAQ. The CDR3 runs 14 residues. J gave up 3 bases and V 5 bases, and 6 bases lay outside the gene matches. CDR3 loop: CASSLGLGNYEQYF. The CDR3 DNA sequence: TGTGCCAGCAGCCTGGGACTAGGTAACTACGAGCAGTACTTC.